What follows are 30 T cell receptor beta chains derived from one specimen sequenced in a study of blood T cell repertoires in COVID-19. Sequenced by immunoSEQ multiplex PCR; TCRdb stores in-frame clones only, minus some. The top ten clones hold over 2% of a sample with approximately 200,000 clones, 85% to 90% of them seen once. Specimen: PBMCs or T cells enriched from blood (not recorded which). The receptor source for this set is a woman in her forties with acute COVID-19.

This sequence joins TRBV5-8 and TRBJ1-2; 8 bases map to TRBD1. V was clipped by 3 bases and J by 4 bases; unmatched bases: 8. The length of the CDR3 is 15 residues. The germline CDR1 and CDR2 sequences are SGHTS and YDEGEE. The CDR3 nucleotides read TGTGCCAGCAGCTCCCGGGACAGGTCCCTCTATGGCTACACCTTC. This translates into CASSSRDRSLYGYTF.

The chain carries TRBV9 and TRBJ2-1; 7 bases are shared with TRBD2. The CDR3 totals 16 residues. The trim removed 0 bases at V and 3 bases at J, leaving 6 bases unmatched. Per germline, CDR1 SGDLS and CDR2 YYNGEE. The CDR3 sequence is CASSVEVLAVYNEQFF. In nucleotides, the CDR3 is TGTGCCAGCAGCGTAGAAGTCCTAGCGGTCTACAATGAGCAGTTCTTC.

This rearrangement joins TRBV29-1 to TRBJ1-2; maybe TRBD1 (6 bases). The V end was cut by 3 bases, the J end by 8 bases, with 13 bases between. Germline values: CDR1 SQVTM, CDR2 ANQGSEA. CDR3 length equals 12 residues. CDR3 amino acids: CSVDRDMNGYTF. The CDR3, as DNA: TGCAGCGTTGACCGGGACATGAACGGCTACACCTTC.

The chain employs TRBV11-2 and TRBJ2-3; no reliable D call. The CDR3 extends over 15 amino acids. V was shortened by 1 base and J by 3 bases, with 11 bases between the two germline ends. Germline CDR1 SGHAT, CDR2 FQNNGV. CDR3 protein: CASSLVALQTDTQYF. The CDR3 nucleotides are TGTGCCAGCAGCTTAGTAGCCTTACAAACAGATACGCAGTATTTT.

The V gene is TRBV2, the J gene TRBJ2-3; 7 bases map to TRBD2. The CDR3 is 14 amino acids. V lost 1 base and J lost 5; bases outside the gene matches: 3. Germline CDR1 SNHLY, CDR2 FYNNEI. The CDR3 is CASSEGLAQDTQYF. In nucleotides, the CDR3 is TGTGCCAGCAGTGAAGGACTAGCCCAAGATACGCAGTATTTT. The whole variable domain, filled in from reference TRBV2 and TRBJ2-3, reads EPEVTQTPSHQVTQMGQEVILRCVPISNHLYFYWYRQILGQKVEFLVSFYNNEISEKSEIFDDQFSVERPDGSNFTLKIRSTKLEDSAMYFCASSEGLAQDTQYFGPGTRLTVL.

Points on this clone: Other DNA sequences of this sample code for an identical CDR3. The CDR3 DNA is TGTGCCAGCAGTTTAGGACTAGCGGGAGAGCAGTACTTC. This codes for CASSLGLAGEQYF. This rearrangement joins TRBV28 to TRBJ2-7, with 12 positions matching TRBD2. The CDR3 contains 13 residues. The germline gives CDR1 MDHEN, CDR2 SYDVKM. V trimming: 2 bases; J trimming: 7 bases; junction bases outside the gene matches: 0.

The chain links TRBV20-1 to TRBJ2-2; the D is unclear. V shed 3 bases and J shed 2 bases, with 16 bases lying between them. The CDR3 sequence is 16 residues long. Looked up from germline, CDR1 is DFQATT and CDR2 is SNEGSKA (reference sequence). The chain's CDR3 is CSASPPSADNTGELFF. For the CDR3, the DNA is TGCAGTGCTAGTCCCCCCAGCGCCGATAACACCGGGGAGCTGTTTTTT.

The rearrangement uses TRBV6-5 and TRBJ1-1; D is possibly TRBD1 (6 bases). This CDR3 has 14 residues. The V end lost 0 bases, the J end lost 6 bases, and 11 bases lay between the germline ends. Germline V CDR1 and CDR2: MNHEY, SVGAGI. The CDR3 region has the DNA TGTGCCAGCAGTTACTCGGGGGCGGGGGCTGAAGCTTTCTTT. Protein sequence: CASSYSGAGAEAFF.

The V gene is TRBV24-1, the J gene TRBJ2-2; D may be TRBD1 (6 bases). The V gene's germline CDR1 is KGHDR and CDR2 SFDVKD. Between the trimmed V and J ends, which lost 4 bases and 1 base, there was a span of 9 bases. The CDR3 runs to 15 residues. CDR3 loop: CATSDRGQNTGELFF. DNA of the CDR3: TGTGCCACCAGTGACCGGGGACAGAACACCGGGGAGCTGTTTTTT.

CDR3 nucleotides: TGTGCCAGCAGTTTAGCGGGAGTATTTGAGCAGTTCTTC. This codes for CASSLAGVFEQFF. The V call is TRBV28, the J call TRBJ2-1; 7 nucleotides align to TRBD2. Germline loops: CDR1 MDHEN, CDR2 SYDVKM. The CDR3 is made up of 13 amino acids. V lost 2 bases to trimming and J lost 9 bases; unmatched junction nucleotides: 4.

This clone appeared a single time. The chain couples TRBV4-1 to TRBJ2-3; D unresolved. V was trimmed by 3 bases and J by 4 bases, leaving 5 bases between them. The CDR3 is made up of 12 amino acids. Germline CDR1 MGHRA, CDR2 YSYEKL. CDR3 protein: CASSHEADTQYF. The CDR3 DNA follows: TGCGCCAGCAGCCACGAGGCAGATACGCAGTATTTT.

V usage is TRBV28 and J usage is TRBJ2-1; 7 bases line up with TRBD2. The germline V gene encodes CDR1 MDHEN and CDR2 SYDVKM. The J segment lost 7 bases and the V segment lost 2 bases, leaving 2 bases of the junction unmatched. The CDR3 runs to 13 residues. CDR3: CASSLMGLNEQFF. The CDR3 coding sequence is TGTGCCAGCAGTTTAATGGGACTAAATGAGCAGTTCTTC.

V gene TRBV30 combines with J gene TRBJ2-2; a weak D match, TRBD2 (6 bases). Looked up from germline, CDR1 is GTSNPN and CDR2 is SVGIG (reference sequence). V gave up 3 bases and J gave up 4 bases, with 12 bases separating them. The length of the CDR3 is 14 residues. The CDR3 is CAWRRQGGTGELFF. CDR3 nucleotide sequence: TGTGCCTGGAGACGCCAGGGAGGCACCGGGGAGCTGTTTTTT. The full variable domain, in which reference TRBV30 and TRBJ2-2 provide the parts outside the CDR3, is SQTIHQWPATLVQPVGSPLSLECTVEGTSNPNLYWYRQAAGRGLQLLFYSVGIGQISSEVPQNLSASRPQDRQFILSSKKLLLSDSGFYLCAWRRQGGTGELFFGEGSRLTVL.

This clone was seen just once. The V gene is TRBV24-1, the J gene TRBJ2-3; 8 bases map to TRBD2. The V and J ends lost 3 bases and 5 bases, in that order; junction bases with no gene match: 3. The CDR3 is made up of 14 amino acids. CDR1 is KGHDR and CDR2 is SFDVKD in the germline V gene. The CDR3 DNA is TGTGCCACCAGTGATCCGGGGGGGCAAGATACGCAGTATTTT. Translated, it gives CATSDPGGQDTQYF.

This chain connects TRBV7-2 to TRBJ1-1; TRBD1 matches 12 bases. This CDR3 is 17 amino acids long. Germline trimming cut 3 bases from V and 6 bases from J; bases unmatched to any gene: 11. CDR1 and CDR2 (germline): SGHTA, FQGNSA. The CDR3 spells CASSLRRDRGLGAEAFF. Written as DNA, the CDR3 is TGTGCCAGCAGCTTGCGACGGGACAGGGGGCTTGGAGCTGAAGCTTTCTTT.

The rearrangement links TRBV5-1 to TRBJ2-6; no clear D. Germline assignment: CDR1 SGHRS and CDR2 YFSETQ. The CDR3 is 19 amino acids. The V end was cut by 0 bases, the J end by 0 bases, with 16 bases between. CDR3 nucleotide sequence: TGCGCCAGCAGCTTGGTTTCAGGAATAACAACCTCTGGGGCCAACGTCCTGACTTTC. It is translated as CASSLVSGITTSGANVLTF. The full variable domain, rest sourced from reference TRBV5-1 and TRBJ2-6, is KAGVTQTPRYLIKTRGQQVTLSCSPISGHRSVSWYQQTPGQGLQFLFEYFSETQRNKGNFPGRFSGRQFSNSRSEMNVSTLELGDSALYLCASSLVSGITTSGANVLTFGAGSRLTVL.

This clone was observed once. J is TRBJ2-5 and V is TRBV29-1, with TRBD2 as a possible D gene (6 bases). The CDR3 is made up of 14 amino acids. Germline V gene lookup returns CDR1 SQVTM and CDR2 ANQGSEA. V lost 3 bases to trimming and J lost 1 base, with 12 bases between them. CDR3 nucleotide sequence: TGCAGCGTTGATCGGGACTGGGGCCAAGAGACCCAGTACTTC. It encodes CSVDRDWGQETQYF.

This clone appeared once. V is TRBV4-3 and J is TRBJ1-5; 11 bases agree with TRBD1. The CDR3 totals 17 residues. Unmatched junction bases numbered 7, after V lost 1 base and J lost 5 bases. CDR1 LGHNA and CDR2 YSLEER come from the germline V gene. The CDR3 is CASSQGPGQGVDQPQHF. For the CDR3, the DNA is TGCGCCAGCAGCCAAGGGCCGGGACAGGGGGTGGATCAGCCCCAGCATTTT.

This clone appeared a single time. CDR3 region: CASSQVIGGTTSRTQYF. The CDR3 bases are TGTGCCAGCAGCCAAGTCATAGGCGGCACGACTTCCCGGACCCAGTACTTC. V usage is TRBV3-1 (or the pseudogene TRBV3-2) and J usage is TRBJ2-5; no definite D call. Trimming took 1 base from V and 7 from J, leaving 22 bases between them. CDR1 is LGHDT, CDR2 YNNKEL, per germline (reference sequence). CDR3 size: 17 residues.

This chain uses TRBV9 with TRBJ2-5, with D maybe TRBD2 (5 bases). CDR1 is SGDLS and CDR2 is YYNGEE in the germline V gene. With 4 bases removed from V and 5 bases from J, the gap between germline ends came to 9 bases. This CDR3 is 12 amino acids long. The CDR3 loop is CASSPRGETQYF. The CDR3, as DNA: TGTGCCAGCAGCCCCAGAGGGGAGACCCAGTACTTC.

V and J are TRBV7-6 and TRBJ2-3; 9 bases are shared with TRBD2. The CDR3 consists of 15 residues. With 4 bases clipped from V and 1 base from J, the junction kept 3 bases outside the gene matches. Germline V lookup: CDR1 SGHVS, CDR2 FNYEAQ. In DNA form, the CDR3 reads TGTGCCAGCAGCTCTAGCGGGGCGGGCACAGATACGCAGTATTTT. This translates into CASSSSGAGTDTQYF.

This clone occurred a few times. The J gene is TRBJ1-2, the V gene TRBV5-4; D is perhaps TRBD1 (5 bases). This CDR3 region has 14 residues. Trimming left V 0 bases short and J 7 bases short, with 13 bases between. Germline V gives CDR1 SGHNT, CDR2 YYREEE (reference sequence). The CDR3 loop is CASSLAEAGGGYTF. Here the CDR3 DNA reads TGTGCCAGCAGCTTGGCCGAAGCGGGGGGTGGCTACACCTTC.

This chain connects TRBV2 to TRBJ2-5; 8 nucleotides line up with TRBD1. CDR3 length equals 14 residues. CDR1 and CDR2 (germline): SNHLY, FYNNEI. The V segment lost 5 bases and the J segment 1 base; nucleotides outside the gene matches: 3. CDR3 protein: CASSLGQAQETQYF. The CDR3 nucleotides read TGTGCCAGCAGTTTGGGACAGGCCCAAGAGACCCAGTACTTC.

The chain employs TRBV2 and TRBJ2-7; D is perhaps TRBD2 (7 bases). The CDR3 totals 14 residues. Germline V gene data show CDR1 as SNHLY and CDR2 as FYNNEI. Trimming took off 7 bases at V and 4 bases at J, with 17 bases between the two ends. CDR3 DNA: TGTGCCAGCAAGGATGAGGGGGGGCGATACGAGCAGTACTTC. This encodes CASKDEGGRYEQYF. Looking up the rest from reference TRBV2 and TRBJ2-7 gives the full variable domain: EPEVTQTPSHQVTQMGQEVILRCVPISNHLYFYWYRQILGQKVEFLVSFYNNEISEKSEIFDDQFSVERPDGSNFTLKIRSTKLEDSAMYFCASKDEGGRYEQYFGPGTRLTVT.

This chain uses TRBV2 with TRBJ2-7; 10 nucleotides line up with TRBD1. Unmatched junction bases numbered 9, after V lost 4 bases and J lost 6 bases. Germline loops: CDR1 SNHLY, CDR2 FYNNEI. There are 15 residues in the CDR3. The DNA for the CDR3 is TGTGCCAGCAGTGGACAGGGGGCGAGGTCGGGCGAGCAGTACTTC. Its translation is CASSGQGARSGEQYF.

The CDR3 DNA reads TGTGCCAGCAGTTTGGTTGGGACAGGTACCAACGAGCAGTACTTC. This encodes CASSLVGTGTNEQYF. This chain joins TRBV28 and TRBJ2-7, with 8 bases aligning to TRBD1. Losses at the gene ends were 3 bases for V and 5 bases for J; bases not matched to a gene: 9. CDR3 length: 15 residues. Germline-derived CDR1 and CDR2 are MDHEN and SYDVKM.

The V and J genes are TRBV5-1 and TRBJ2-3; 10 nucleotides line up with TRBD2. The CDR3 is made up of 19 amino acids. The V gene end was trimmed by 4 bases and the J gene end by 3 bases; junction bases not matched to a gene: 17. Germline V gene sequence: CDR1 SGHRS, CDR2 YFSETQ. CDR3 in amino acids: CASSTRQGTSAPVTDTQYF. The DNA of the CDR3 is TGCGCCAGCAGCACGCGACAGGGGACTAGCGCCCCTGTAACAGATACGCAGTATTTT. Supplemented by reference TRBV5-1 and TRBJ2-3, the full variable domain reads KAGVTQTPRYLIKTRGQQVTLSCSPISGHRSVSWYQQTPGQGLQFLFEYFSETQRNKGNFPGRFSGRQFSNSRSEMNVSTLELGDSALYLCASSTRQGTSAPVTDTQYFGPGTRLTVL.

The CDR3 spells CASSDGLANEQFF. For the CDR3, the DNA is TGCGCCAGCAGCGACGGACTAGCCAATGAGCAGTTCTTC. V gene TRBV5-1 combines with J gene TRBJ2-1; 8 nucleotides match TRBD2. The trim removed 4 bases at V and 6 bases at J, leaving 3 bases unmatched. Per the germline V gene, CDR1 is SGHRS and CDR2 is YFSETQ. This CDR3 has 13 residues.

The chain joins TRBV19 to TRBJ1-6; TRBD1 agrees at 7 bases. Germline CDR1 is LNHDA and CDR2 is SQIVND (reference sequence). This CDR3 has 16 residues. After removal of 3 bases from V and 5 bases from J, the junction contained 7 bases not matched to a gene. CDR3 residues: CASSISGGTNNSPLHF. The CDR3, as DNA: TGTGCCAGTAGTATTTCAGGGGGAACTAATAATTCACCCCTCCACTTT.

The chain carries TRBV7-3 and TRBJ2-7, with TRBD2 matching 7 bases. With 2 bases clipped from V and 5 bases from J, the junction kept 9 bases outside the gene matches. Germline CDR1 SGHTA, CDR2 FQGTGA. The length of the CDR3 is 15 residues. The CDR3 spells CASSLGPGGKNEQYF. As DNA, the CDR3 is TGTGCCAGCAGCTTAGGACCCGGGGGGAAGAACGAGCAGTACTTC.